Listed here are 12 T cell receptor beta chains from one sample, sequenced in a study of blood T cell repertoires in COVID-19. Only in-frame clones appear in the TCRdb table, and some are missing; sequencing was by immunoSEQ multiplex PCR. Of roughly 120,000 clones listed, around 86% are singletons. Material: peripheral blood. The receptors originated from a human donor in a cohort sampled during active COVID-19.

This clone was seen once. The V and J genes are TRBV3-1 (or the pseudogene TRBV3-2) and TRBJ2-3; 8 bases are a match to TRBD1. The germline V gene has CDR1 LGHDT and CDR2 YNNKEL (reference sequence). The CDR3 consists of 17 residues. V lost 0 bases and J lost 2; bases outside the gene matches: 7. Here the CDR3 DNA reads TGTGCCAGCAGCCAAGATCCCAGGGGGCGCTACACAGATACGCAGTATTTT. Encoded protein: CASSQDPRGRYTDTQYF.

This CDR3 is CASGRDRVNTEAFF. The CDR3 DNA reads TGTGCCAGCGGACGGGACAGGGTGAACACTGAAGCTTTCTTT. The chain is built from TRBV27 and TRBJ1-1, with 9 positions matching TRBD1. The ends lost 8 bases at V and 0 bases at J; junction bases unmatched: 4. This CDR3 has 14 residues. CDR1 is MNHEY and CDR2 is SMNVEV in the germline V gene (reference sequence).

The chain combines TRBV12-3 or TRBV12-4 with TRBJ2-1; D is unresolved. Trimming stripped 4 bases from V and 9 bases from J, with 13 bases between. The CDR3 has 13 residues. CDR3 nucleotides: TGTGCCAGCAGTTCATCCCTTGCCGGTGAGCAGTTCTTC. Its protein product is CASSSSLAGEQFF.

The chain recombines TRBV10-3 with TRBJ2-5, with 9 bases identical to TRBD1. The CDR3 is 12 residues long. Germline V gene sequence: CDR1 ENHRY, CDR2 SYGVKD. The ends lost 6 bases at V and 5 bases at J; junction bases unmatched: 1. CDR3 residues: CAISGQGETQYF. The CDR3 DNA is TGTGCCATCAGCGGACAGGGGGAGACCCAGTACTTC.

The V call is TRBV28, the J call TRBJ1-6; D not certain. Germline assignment: CDR1 MDHEN and CDR2 SYDVKM. V was cut by 2 bases and J by 6 bases, with 11 bases left in between. CDR3 length equals 15 residues. CDR3: CASSLLGVPNSPLHF. DNA of the CDR3: TGTGCCAGCAGTTTACTCGGAGTCCCTAATTCACCCCTCCACTTT.

J is TRBJ2-7 and V is TRBV5-1, with 7 bases lining up with TRBD1. The CDR3 loop spans 15 amino acids. Losses at the gene ends were 0 bases for V and 1 base for J; bases not matched to a gene: 4. In germline, CDR1 is SGHRS, CDR2 YFSETQ. CDR3: CASSLETGQSYEQYF. CDR3 bases: TGCGCCAGCAGCTTGGAAACGGGACAGTCCTACGAGCAGTACTTC.

V and J are TRBV10-2 and TRBJ2-3; 7 nucleotides align to TRBD1. This CDR3 has 17 amino acids. Germline CDR1 is WSHSY and CDR2 is SAAADI. V shed 4 bases and J 6 bases; nucleotides not matched to a gene: 16. The CDR3 is CASSVGAGTATWDTQYF. The CDR3 bases are TGCGCCAGCAGTGTGGGAGCCGGGACAGCGACCTGGGATACGCAGTATTTT.

The rearrangement links TRBV5-1 to TRBJ1-1; D might be TRBD1 (6 bases). Trimming left V 4 bases short and J 6 bases short, with 10 bases between. This CDR3 region has 12 residues. CDR1 and CDR2 (germline): SGHRS, YFSETQ. CDR3 in amino acids: CASSPGQPEAFF. The CDR3 DNA sequence: TGCGCCAGCAGCCCCGGACAGCCTGAAGCTTTCTTT.

This rearrangement joins TRBV5-1 to TRBJ2-5; the D is unclear. V dropped 6 bases and J dropped 1 base, with 16 bases sitting between them. Germline values: CDR1 SGHRS, CDR2 YFSETQ. The CDR3 runs 15 residues. Written as DNA, the CDR3 is TGCGCCAGCACCCTGAATCCGACGGGCCAAGAGACCCAGTACTTC. Translated, it gives CASTLNPTGQETQYF.

The chain combines TRBV18 with TRBJ2-1, with D uncertain. Germline assignment: CDR1 KGHSH and CDR2 LQKENI. The CDR3 runs 15 residues. Trimming took 2 bases from V and 6 from J, leaving 14 bases between them. The CDR3 DNA is TGTGCCAGCTCACCAACAACAGTCAGGTCCAATGAGCAGTTCTTC. Translating gives CASSPTTVRSNEQFF. Based on the CDR3 plus reference TRBV18 and TRBJ2-1, the full variable domain is NAGVMQNPRHLVRRRGQEARLRCSPMKGHSHVYWYRQLPEEGLKFMVYLQKENIIDESGMPKERFSAEFPKEGPSILRIQQVVRGDSAAYFCASSPTTVRSNEQFFGPGTRLTVL.

V is TRBV27 and J is TRBJ1-1; the D is unclear. The germline CDR1 and CDR2 sequences are MNHEY and SMNVEV (reference sequence). The V end lost 3 bases, the J end lost 1 base, and 6 bases lay between the germline ends. The CDR3 loop spans 13 amino acids. This CDR3 reads CASSFLRNTEAFF. The CDR3 bases are TGTGCCAGCAGTTTCCTAAGGAACACTGAAGCTTTCTTT.

The chain employs TRBV27 and TRBJ2-7, with 7 bases lining up with TRBD1. Per germline, CDR1 MNHEY and CDR2 SMNVEV (reference sequence). J lost 1 base, V lost 4 bases, and 1 base had no gene match. This CDR3 has 13 residues. In nucleotides, the CDR3 is TGTGCCAGCAGTTACAGGGGATCCTACGAGCAGTACTTC. It specifies CASSYRGSYEQYF.